This TCR beta chain was recovered during a study of blood T cell repertoires in COVID-19. About the study: The cDNA or gDNA used as material had been derived from T cells, B-cell-depleted T cells, or PBMCs.

Original processing notes: Estimation of nucleated cell counts relied on the amplification of reference gene primers. Data came from immunoSEQ multiplex PCR; TCRdb stores just in-frame clones and leaves some out. That table is the source of V, J and clone size, and D and trimming were worked out from the DNA. The table includes some 100,000 clones, more than 65% detected once. The TCR sequence derives from a man between 65 and 85 years old with active or convalescent COVID-19. Sequencing input: peripheral blood.

The CDR3 DNA reads as TGTGCCAGCAGCGTCGGACAGGGCTCAACTAATGAAAAACTGTTTTTT. It specifies CASSVGQGSTNEKLFF. The rearrangement joins TRBV9 to TRBJ1-4, with TRBD1 matching over 8 bases. CDR1 is SGDLS, CDR2 YYNGEE, per germline. V lost 2 bases and J lost 0; bases outside the gene matches: 3. CDR3 length equals 16 residues.